The 7 T cell receptor delta chains presented below share a single source sample, sequenced in a study of DNA immune sequencing with unique molecular identifiers. Primers for all 8 TRDV and 4 TRDJ genes amplified genomic DNA in 32-plex. In roughly 3 barcoding PCR cycles, molecules received a 12-nucleotide UMI, then adapter PCR followed. TCRdb re-analyzed the multiplex PCR reads via CATT. Of 700 to 950 delta-chain clones in the sample, around 29% were seen once. The material sequenced was gamma-delta T cells from PBMCs. The receptors derive from a human donor in good health.

This clone is judged large. The rearrangement uses TRDV2 and TRDJ1, with 9 bases fitting TRDD2. The CDR3 length is 21 residues. Germline V gene sequence: CDR1 GEAIGNYY, CDR2 EKD. The V and J ends lost 0 bases and 0 bases, in that order; junction bases with no gene match: 19. For the CDR3, the DNA is TGTGCCTGTGACACCGTGATCCTTCCTACGTCCCCATCCCGGTACACCGATAAACTCATCTTT. It specifies CACDTVILPTSPSRYTDKLIF.

The chain carries TRDV2 and TRDJ3, with D perhaps TRDD3 (6 bases). Germline loops: CDR1 GEAIGNYY, CDR2 EKD. The CDR3 loop spans 18 amino acids. V was cut by 3 bases and J by 0 bases, with 14 bases left in between. The CDR3 sequence is CACDPTGTSSWDTRQMFF. CDR3 bases: TGTGCCTGTGACCCTACTGGGACGAGCTCCTGGGACACCCGACAGATGTTTTTC.

By share, this clone ranks as hyperexpanded (1% or more). Other DNA sequences in this specimen translate into the identical CDR3. The chain is built from TRDV3 and TRDJ1; 10 bases line up with TRDD3. V shed 2 bases, J shed 7 bases, and the junction held 25 bases outside the gene matches. Germline values: CDR1 TVYSNPD, CDR2 GDNSRS (reference sequence). The CDR3 extends over 19 amino acids. The CDR3 loop reads CAFSGPMLSGGYALGKLIF. The CDR3 region has the DNA TGTGCCTTTTCGGGACCAATGCTCTCTGGGGGATATGCCCTGGGTAAACTCATCTTT.

Details on this clone: Only one base separates this from a far larger clonotype, so it likely reflects a read error. In the same sample, other DNA sequences code for this CDR3. This chain connects TRDV2 to TRDJ1, with 7 bases that match TRDD3. Germline-derived CDR1 and CDR2 are GEAIGNYY and EKD. The V segment lost 3 bases and the J segment 0 bases; nucleotides outside the gene matches: 9. The CDR3 loop spans 16 amino acids. The CDR3 sequence: CACDGLGGSYTDKLIF. For the CDR3, the DNA is TGTGCCTGTGACGGCCTGGGGGGTTCATACACCGATAAACTCATCTTT.

This clone was detected only a few times. This chain joins TRDV2 and TRDJ1, with D maybe TRDD3 (6 bases). Trimming removed 0 bases at V and 2 bases at J, with 15 bases between. The length of the CDR3 is 16 residues. Per germline, CDR1 GEAIGNYY and CDR2 EKD. CDR3 loop: CACDTLGGTITDKLIF. DNA for the CDR3: TGTGCCTGTGACACCTTAGGGGGGACGATTACCGATAAACTCATCTTT.

By sample fraction, this clone is medium-sized. The likely explanation is a read error, given a far larger clone one base away. In the same sample, other DNA sequences code for this CDR3. This chain's CDR3 is CAFFGLGGGLADKLIF. DNA for the CDR3: TGTGCCTTTTTCGGCTTAGGCGGTGGACTTGCCGATAAACTCATCTTT. The V call is TRDV3, the J call TRDJ1; no definite D call. The CDR3 runs 16 residues. In germline, CDR1 is TVYSNPD, CDR2 GDNSRS (reference sequence). Trimming took 2 bases from V and 3 from J, leaving 22 bases between them.

Of note for this clone: A far larger clone is off by one base, so a read error is likely. The genes are TRDV1 and TRDJ1; a weak D match, TRDD3 (8 bases). Germline CDR1 and CDR2: TSWWSYY and QGS. CDR3 length equals 23 residues. The V and J ends lost 5 bases and 1 base respectively, with 38 bases between them. CDR3 in amino acids: CALGSPSLPLYWGLALSTDKLIF. In DNA, the CDR3 is TGTGCTCTTGGGTCCCCTTCCCTTCCTCTCTACTGGGGGCTCGCCTTGTCCACCGATAAACTCATCTTT.